What follows is one T cell receptor (beta chain) and its context. This clone has only a few counts. The specificity of this receptor is unknown. Base qualities were left out, and no much larger clone turns up one base away. Trimming takes 0 bases from V and 6 bases from J, and the germline ends sit 21 bases apart. CDR1 and CDR2 were assigned from the germline V gene (reference sequence) as GTSNPN and SVGIG. The CDR3 runs 17 residues from the cysteine to the phenylalanine. Of the read, only the CDR3 DNA is kept; its 51 bases are in frame from base 1. These data are taken from a study of a mutant IDH1 vaccine in newly diagnosed glioma (dated by TCRdb to 2020 to 2023). Concerning the study at large: Of the approximately 30 treated patients, approximately 62% were male and approximately 38% were female, and a mean age of roughly 37 years was recorded. Before enrollment, patients had received standard therapy of radiotherapy alone, temozolomide alone, or radiochemotherapy with temozolomide; most received the combination. Peripheral blood was collected at six visits: V03 (baseline), V05, V07, V10, V12 and V13. For exploratory analyses, longitudinal TCRB deep sequencing was carried out in about two dozen treated patients wherever samples were available.

Study-level results and caveats: Across multiple MHC alleles, vaccine-induced immune responses were seen in roughly 93% of patients. Availability determined which PBMC samples were chosen for TCRB deep sequencing. No apparent relationship was observed between pseudoprogression and alterations in the top peripheral T cell clonotypes detected by TCRB sequencing. According to the authors, sample limitations meant that analyses of patient blood samples could not be reproduced.

The time point label here, explained by the study, means: baseline, week 1 (first vaccination visit). The treatment or condition label corresponds to: pre-vaccination baseline after standard-of-care therapy. Newly diagnosed WHO grade 3 or 4 IDH1-mutant astrocytomas showing loss of nuclear ATRX were present in the donors. The samples were drawn from NOA16, a multicentre, single-arm, open-label phase I trial in Germany that tested a mutant IDH1 peptide vaccine in humans for the first time. Blood drawn at visit V03 was used as the baseline sample for immunogenicity testing. Genomic DNA for TCRB sequencing was isolated from EDTA blood with the DNeasy Blood and Tissue Kit. Libraries were made using the immunoSEQ multiplex PCR assay. The hsTCRB Kit was used according to the manufacturer's protocol to amplify rearranged TCR beta chain sequences. An Illumina MiSeq was used to sequence the TCRB libraries. The study's processing was this. The kit vendor's proprietary platform handled demultiplexing, trimming and gene mapping. TCRdb took over this immuneACCESS table, retaining in-frame rearrangements with V and J assigned. Such tables are incomplete; in checked studies, under half of the missing clones stem from an unresolved V gene, and the remainder is unexplained. V and J calls and clone size come straight from that table; D and trimming were deduced from the DNA. The sample yields more than 50,000 clones; approximately 86% were counted once. The biggest ten clones account for 2.9% of the sample.

This sequence uses TRBV30 and TRBJ1-5; 5 matching bases give a weak D call of TRBD1. This clonotype was obtained from a man aged 30-40 years with glioma. This sample comprised PBMCs, obtained from a glioma patient treated with radiotherapy, temozolomide or both. The CDR3 in this case is CAWSVGRQGLASQPQHF. The sequenced DNA: TGTGCCTGGAGTGTCGGACGTCAGGGACTAGCGAGTCAGCCCCAGCATTTT.